The present entry profiles one T cell receptor (beta chain) with its context. The data were taken from a study of blood T cell repertoires in COVID-19. For the study at large: Sites across the United States, Italy and Spain contributed samples from acute and convalescent COVID-19. T cells, B-cell-depleted T cells, or PBMCs supplied cDNA or gDNA.

The protocol was immunoSEQ multiplex PCR, while the TCRdb copy is restricted to in-frame clones and leaves out a portion. The sample has about 210,000 clones, around 81% seen once. CDR3 length: 15 residues. Trimming removed 5 bases from V and 4 bases from J, with 15 bases in between. From germline, CDR1 is SEHNR and CDR2 FQNEAQ (reference sequence). The participants were between about 18 and 100 years old and came from 24 US areas. Cohorts were determined from participant-reported clinical history. The specimen sequenced was PBMCs or T cells enriched from blood (not recorded which). The TCR originated in a woman aged 50 to 60 with acute COVID-19. The rearrangement links TRBV7-9 to TRBJ2-1; D is possibly TRBD2 (7 bases). The CDR3 loop reads CASSGRGATYNEQFF. The CDR3 DNA follows: TGTGCCAGCAGCGGCCGGGGGGCCACGTACAATGAGCAGTTCTTC.